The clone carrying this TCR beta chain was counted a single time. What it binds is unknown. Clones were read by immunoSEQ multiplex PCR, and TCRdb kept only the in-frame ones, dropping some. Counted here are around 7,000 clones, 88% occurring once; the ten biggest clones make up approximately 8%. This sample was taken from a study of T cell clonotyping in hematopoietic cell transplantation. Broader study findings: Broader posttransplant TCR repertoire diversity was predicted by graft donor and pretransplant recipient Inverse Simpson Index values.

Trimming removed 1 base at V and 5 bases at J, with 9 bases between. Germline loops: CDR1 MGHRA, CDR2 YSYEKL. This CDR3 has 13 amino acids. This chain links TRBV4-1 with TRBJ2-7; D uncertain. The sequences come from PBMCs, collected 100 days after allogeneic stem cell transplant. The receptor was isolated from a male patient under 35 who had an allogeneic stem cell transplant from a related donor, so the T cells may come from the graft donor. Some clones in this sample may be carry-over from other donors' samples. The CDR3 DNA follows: TGCGCCAGCAGCCAAGGGACCCTTCACGAGCAGTACGTC. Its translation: CASSQGTLHEQYV.